The clone carrying this TCR beta chain has only a few counts. As to time point: sample taken at primary tumor resection. No cell sorting; template was whole RNA from tumor, lung tissue or PBMC. The cohort: 70 to 75 early-stage, untreated non-small cell lung cancer patients. This CDR3 spans 14 amino acids. Germline loops: CDR1 DFQATT, CDR2 SNEGSKA (reference sequence). The V gene end was trimmed by 5 bases and the J gene end by 7 bases; junction bases not matched to a gene: 9. The data derive from a study of spatial heterogeneity in lung cancer. One entry per CDR3 protein, called by TCRdb with MiXCR from the 5' RACE reads. The data show 15,000 or so distinct CDR3 sequences, roughly 15% seen once.

The receptor's source is a male donor with early-stage non-small cell lung cancer. The sample was PBMCs, taken at surgery. The V call is TRBV20-1, the J call TRBJ1-5, with 9 bases aligning to TRBD1. CDR3: CSAPSGQGTQPQHF. The CDR3 nucleotides are TGCAGTGCTCCCAGCGGACAGGGGACCCAGCCCCAGCATTTT.